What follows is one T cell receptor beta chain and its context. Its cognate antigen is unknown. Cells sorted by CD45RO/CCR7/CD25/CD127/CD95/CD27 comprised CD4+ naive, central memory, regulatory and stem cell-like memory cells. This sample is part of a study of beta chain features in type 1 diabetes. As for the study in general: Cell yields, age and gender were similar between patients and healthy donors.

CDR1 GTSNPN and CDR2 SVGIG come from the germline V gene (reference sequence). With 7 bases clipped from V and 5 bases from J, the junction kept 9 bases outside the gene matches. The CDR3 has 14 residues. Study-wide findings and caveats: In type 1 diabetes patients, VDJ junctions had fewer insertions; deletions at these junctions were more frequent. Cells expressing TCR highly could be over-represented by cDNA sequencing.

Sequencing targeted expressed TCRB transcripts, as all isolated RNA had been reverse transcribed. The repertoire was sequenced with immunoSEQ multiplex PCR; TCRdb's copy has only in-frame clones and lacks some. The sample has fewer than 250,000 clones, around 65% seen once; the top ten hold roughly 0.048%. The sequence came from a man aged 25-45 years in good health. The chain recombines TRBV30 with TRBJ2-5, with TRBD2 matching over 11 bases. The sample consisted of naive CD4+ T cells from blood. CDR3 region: CASNSGRAGETQYF. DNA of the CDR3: TGTGCCTCGAATAGCGGGAGGGCCGGGGAGACCCAGTACTTC.